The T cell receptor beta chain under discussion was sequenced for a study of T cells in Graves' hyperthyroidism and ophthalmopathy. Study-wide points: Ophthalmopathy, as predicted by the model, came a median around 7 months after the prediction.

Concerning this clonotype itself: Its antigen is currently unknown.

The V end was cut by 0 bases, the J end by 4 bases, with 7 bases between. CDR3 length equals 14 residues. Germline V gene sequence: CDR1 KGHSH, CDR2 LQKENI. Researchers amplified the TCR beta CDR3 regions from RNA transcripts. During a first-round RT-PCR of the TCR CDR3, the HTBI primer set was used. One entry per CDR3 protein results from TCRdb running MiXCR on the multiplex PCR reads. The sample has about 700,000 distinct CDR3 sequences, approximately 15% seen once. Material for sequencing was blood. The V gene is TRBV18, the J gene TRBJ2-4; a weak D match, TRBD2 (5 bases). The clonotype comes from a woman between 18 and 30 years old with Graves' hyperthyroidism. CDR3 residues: CASSPPRGKNIQYF. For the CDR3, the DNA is TGTGCCAGCTCACCACCTCGGGGTAAAAACATTCAGTACTTC.